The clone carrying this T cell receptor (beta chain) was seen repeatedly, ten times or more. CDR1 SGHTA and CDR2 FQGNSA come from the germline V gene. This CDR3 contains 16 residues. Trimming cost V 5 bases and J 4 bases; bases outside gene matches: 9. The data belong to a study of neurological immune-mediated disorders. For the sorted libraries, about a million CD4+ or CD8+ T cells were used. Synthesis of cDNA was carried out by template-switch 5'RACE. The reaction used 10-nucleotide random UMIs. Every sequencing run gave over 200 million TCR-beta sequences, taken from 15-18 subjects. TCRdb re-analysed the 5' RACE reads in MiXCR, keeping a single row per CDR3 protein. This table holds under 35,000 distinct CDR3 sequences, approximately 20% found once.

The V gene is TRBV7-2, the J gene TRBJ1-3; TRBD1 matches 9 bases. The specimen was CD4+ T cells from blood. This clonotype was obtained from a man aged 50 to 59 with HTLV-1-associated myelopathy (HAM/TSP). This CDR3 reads CASSGLQGAGGNTIYF. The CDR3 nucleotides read TGTGCCAGCAGCGGACTACAGGGGGCGGGCGGAAACACCATATATTTT.